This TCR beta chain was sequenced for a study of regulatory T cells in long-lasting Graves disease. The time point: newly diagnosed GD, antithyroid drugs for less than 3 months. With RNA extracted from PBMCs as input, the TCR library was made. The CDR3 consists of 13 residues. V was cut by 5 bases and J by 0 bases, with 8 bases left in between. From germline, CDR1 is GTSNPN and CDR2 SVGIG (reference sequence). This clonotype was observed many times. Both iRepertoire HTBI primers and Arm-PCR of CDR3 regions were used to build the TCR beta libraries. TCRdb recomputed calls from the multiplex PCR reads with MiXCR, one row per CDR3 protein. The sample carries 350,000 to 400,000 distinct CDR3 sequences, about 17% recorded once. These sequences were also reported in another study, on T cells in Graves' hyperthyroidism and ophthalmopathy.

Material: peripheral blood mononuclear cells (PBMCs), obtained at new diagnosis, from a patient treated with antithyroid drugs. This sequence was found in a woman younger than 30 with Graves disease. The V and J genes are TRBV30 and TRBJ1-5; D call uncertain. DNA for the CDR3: TGTGCCTGGTCCGGGGATAGCAATCAGCCCCAGCATTTT. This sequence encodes CAWSGDSNQPQHF.